The 24 T cell receptor beta chains presented below share a single source sample, sequenced in a study of T cells in Graves' hyperthyroidism and ophthalmopathy. Regions amplified from RNA transcripts were the TCR beta CDR3 regions. Carried out on the TCR CDR3, a first-round RT-PCR used the HTBI primer set. One entry per CDR3 protein results from TCRdb running MiXCR on the multiplex PCR reads. The data show 400,000 or so distinct CDR3 sequences, about an eighth seen once. The sequenced sample was blood. Receptors were obtained from a man over 45 with Graves' ophthalmopathy.

This clonotype came up many times. The chain combines TRBV29-1 with TRBJ2-2; D is perhaps TRBD2 (5 bases). The germline gives CDR1 SQVTM, CDR2 ANQGSEA. V gave up 7 bases and J gave up 0 bases, with 18 bases separating them. This CDR3 has 16 amino acids. CDR3 loop: CSGKFQGLANTGELFF. The CDR3 region has the DNA TGCAGCGGTAAATTCCAAGGACTGGCGAACACCGGGGAGCTGTTTTTT.

In its sample, this clonotype was seen many times. The rearrangement links TRBV18 to TRBJ1-1; D might be TRBD1 (5 bases). The germline V and J ends were trimmed by 3 bases and 8 bases, with 19 bases remaining between them. This CDR3 region has 15 residues. CDR1 and CDR2 (germline): KGHSH, LQKENI. The CDR3 protein is CASSPPGRKGSEAFF. In nucleotides, the CDR3 is TGTGCCAGCTCACCGCCCGGGCGCAAGGGGTCCGAAGCTTTCTTT.

The chain couples TRBV12-3 or TRBV12-4 to TRBJ2-6; 12 positions agree with TRBD1. The CDR3 runs 17 residues. The V and J ends lost 7 bases and 1 base, in that order; junction bases with no gene match: 5. The CDR3 protein is CASNGGQGASGANVLTF. The DNA for the CDR3 is TGTGCCAGCAATGGGGGACAGGGGGCTTCTGGGGCCAACGTCCTGACTTTC.

There are many counts of this clonotype. The chain couples TRBV19 to TRBJ1-5; D is uncertain. There are 17 residues in the CDR3. Trimming left V 2 bases short and J 0 bases short, with 14 bases between. CDR1 and CDR2 from the germline V gene are LNHDA and SQIVND (reference sequence). Here the CDR3 reads CASSIIPRTNSNQPQHF. In nucleotides, the CDR3 is TGTGCCAGTAGTATAATACCCAGGACCAATAGCAATCAGCCCCAGCATTTT.

This clonotype showed up many times. The chain uses TRBV30 and TRBJ1-2, with a tentative D call TRBD1 (6 bases). V lost 2 bases and J lost 4, with 20 bases in between. The CDR3 contains 16 residues. CDR1 GTSNPN and CDR2 SVGIG come from the germline V gene (reference sequence). In nucleotides, the CDR3 is TGTGCCTGGAGTTCCCTCAACCGGGGACATGCCTATGGCTACACCTTC. Translated, it gives CAWSSLNRGHAYGYTF.

This clonotype was counted a few times. The chain couples TRBV7-9 to TRBJ2-5; TRBD2 matches 12 bases. From germline, CDR1 is SEHNR and CDR2 FQNEAQ (reference sequence). The CDR3 loop spans 19 amino acids. V dropped 4 bases and J dropped 2; count of bases not matched to a gene: 14. CDR3: CASSSNRRLAGVGQETQYF. The CDR3 nucleotides read TGTGCCAGCAGCTCGAATAGGCGACTAGCGGGAGTGGGGCAAGAGACCCAGTACTTC.

V is TRBV30 and J is TRBJ2-7; D might be TRBD2 (6 bases). The germline CDR1 and CDR2 sequences are GTSNPN and SVGIG (reference sequence). This CDR3 spans 13 amino acids. Trimming removed 1 base at V and 3 bases at J, with 10 bases between. The CDR3 reads CAWSEASVYEQYF. The CDR3, as DNA: TGTGCCTGGAGTGAAGCTAGCGTCTACGAGCAGTACTTC.

This clonotype was detected only a few times. CDR3 region: CASSQVQAGGRRGEQYF. DNA for the CDR3: TGCGCCAGCAGCCAAGTACAAGCGGGAGGGCGGCGAGGCGAGCAGTACTTC. V and J are TRBV4-1 and TRBJ2-7; 10 bases are shared with TRBD2. The CDR3 spans 17 residues. V was pared by 1 base and J by 6 bases, with 12 bases of the junction left unmatched. The germline V gene encodes CDR1 MGHRA and CDR2 YSYEKL.

There are many counts of this clonotype. J is TRBJ2-2 and V is TRBV6-6, with D unclear. Germline loops: CDR1 MNHNY, CDR2 SVGAGI (reference sequence). V was shortened by 0 bases and J by 3 bases, with 8 bases between the two germline ends. The CDR3 covers 15 residues. In nucleotides, the CDR3 is TGTGCCAGCAGTTACTCGCCTCTATACACCGGGGAGCTGTTTTTT. Translation: CASSYSPLYTGELFF.

This clonotype was detected ten times or more. The rearrangement joins TRBV10-3 to TRBJ2-7; 9 bases are shared with TRBD1. The junction had 11 bases not matched to a gene; V was cut back by 3 bases and J by 5 bases. The CDR3 runs to 16 residues. The germline CDR1 and CDR2 sequences are ENHRY and SYGVKD. CDR3 sequence: CAISDRDRETTNEQYF. CDR3 DNA sequence: TGTGCCATCAGTGATAGGGACAGGGAGACAACTAACGAGCAGTACTTC.

Of note for this clonotype: A much more abundant neighbour one base away suggests this may be a read error. The V gene is TRBV30, the J gene TRBJ2-7, with D maybe TRBD1 (5 bases). Trimming took 4 bases from V and 3 from J, leaving 10 bases between them. CDR3 length: 12 amino acids. From germline, CDR1 is GTSNPN and CDR2 SVGIG (reference sequence). This CDR3 reads CAWKKGCYEQYF. CDR3 coding DNA: TGTGCCTGGAAAAAGGGGTGCTACGAGCAGTACTTC.

The chain recombines TRBV6-1 with TRBJ2-1, with TRBD2 matching over 13 bases. CDR3 length equals 16 residues. Germline V gives CDR1 MNHNS, CDR2 SASEGT. Losses at the gene ends were 8 bases for V and 7 bases for J; bases not matched to a gene: 11. Here the CDR3 reads CASPSRGLAGENEQFF. The CDR3 DNA follows: TGTGCCAGCCCGAGTCGAGGACTAGCGGGAGAAAATGAGCAGTTCTTC.

At least ten counts were recorded for this clonotype. J is TRBJ2-1 and V is TRBV30; maybe TRBD2 (6 bases). The germline CDR1 and CDR2 sequences are GTSNPN and SVGIG (reference sequence). CDR3 length: 11 amino acids. Trimming left V 1 base short and J 9 bases short, with 7 bases between. The CDR3 sequence: CAWSDGGEQFF. CDR3 DNA sequence: TGTGCCTGGAGTGACGGGGGTGAGCAGTTCTTC.

J is TRBJ1-5 and V is TRBV15; no clear D. CDR3 length equals 17 residues. Germline V gene sequence: CDR1 LNHNV, CDR2 YYDKDF (reference sequence). The ends were cut back, 8 bases at V and 2 bases at J, with 22 bases in the middle. In DNA form, the CDR3 reads TGTGCCACCCAAGCAGAGAAACCCCGGAGGGGCAATCAGCCCCAGCATTTT. It yields the protein CATQAEKPRRGNQPQHF. The complete variable domain, with remaining parts taken from reference TRBV15 and TRBJ1-5, reads DAMVIQNPRYQVTQFGKPVTLSCSQTLNHNVMYWYQQKSSQAPKLLFHYYDKDFNNEADTPDNFQSRRPNTSFCFLDIRSPGLGDTAMYLCATQAEKPRRGNQPQHFGDGTRLSIL.

This clonotype was counted many times. DNA for the CDR3: TGTGCCAGCAGTGTCGGGACAGATACGCAGTATTTT. Amino acid sequence: CASSVGTDTQYF. The chain uses TRBV9 and TRBJ2-3; no clear D gene. The CDR3 has 12 residues. Germline CDR1 SGDLS, CDR2 YYNGEE. The V gene lost 5 bases and the J gene lost 3 bases, with 7 bases spanning the gap. The entire variable domain, with the rest obtained from reference TRBV9 and TRBJ2-3, is as follows: DSGVTQTPKHLITATGQRVTLRCSPRSGDLSVYWYQQSLDQGLQFLIQYYNGEERAKGNILERFSAQQFPDLHSELNLSSLELGDSALYFCASSVGTDTQYFGPGTRLTVL.

This clonotype was seen ten or more times. This chain uses TRBV2 with TRBJ2-5; D unclear. Germline values: CDR1 SNHLY, CDR2 FYNNEI. CDR3 length equals 13 residues. V was pared by 7 bases and J by 1 base, with 10 bases between. The CDR3 nucleotides read TGTGCCAGCATAGGGTCTACCCAAGAGACCCAGTACTTC. Its translation: CASIGSTQETQYF. The full variable domain, completed using reference TRBV2 and TRBJ2-5, is EPEVTQTPSHQVTQMGQEVILRCVPISNHLYFYWYRQILGQKVEFLVSFYNNEISEKSEIFDDQFSVERPDGSNFTLKIRSTKLEDSAMYFCASIGSTQETQYFGPGTRLLVL.

This clonotype was observed at least ten times. The V call is TRBV20-1, the J call TRBJ2-7; D possibly corresponds to TRBD1 (6 bases). V was clipped by 0 bases and J by 4 bases, with 16 bases between them. The CDR3 is 15 amino acids. CDR1 DFQATT and CDR2 SNEGSKA come from the germline V gene (reference sequence). The CDR3 spells CSARDKTGRRYEQYF. The CDR3 DNA reads TGCAGTGCTAGAGACAAAACAGGGAGAAGGTACGAGCAGTACTTC.

The chain carries TRBV19 and TRBJ2-7; 8 bases align to TRBD2. This CDR3 comprises 14 residues. V lost 9 bases, J lost 6 bases, and 13 bases stayed unmatched. In germline, CDR1 is LNHDA, CDR2 SQIVND (reference sequence). DNA for the CDR3: TGTGCCAGCGGGACTTTATTCGGGGGGGCCGAGCAGTACTTC. Translated, it gives CASGTLFGGAEQYF.

There are many counts of this clonotype. This rearrangement joins TRBV6-1 to TRBJ1-5, with D perhaps matching TRBD1 (6 bases). Germline CDR1 MNHNS, CDR2 SASEGT. CDR3 length: 16 residues. V was pared by 7 bases and J by 5 bases, with 21 bases between. The DNA for the CDR3 is TGTGCCAGCATCAAACAGGGAAGTGAGGCGGATCAGCCCCAGCATTTT. This sequence encodes CASIKQGSEADQPQHF.

This clonotype was seen repeatedly, ten times or more. The V gene is TRBV24-1, the J gene TRBJ1-2; TRBD1 is a possible D gene (5 bases). The CDR3 contains 14 residues. Trimming took off 8 bases at V and 7 bases at J, with 19 bases between the two ends. Germline CDR1 and CDR2: KGHDR and SFDVKD. As DNA, the CDR3 is TGTGCCACCAACCCGGGCGGGGGGAAAGGTGGCTACACCTTC. Protein product: CATNPGGGKGGYTF.

This clonotype was observed many times. This chain's CDR3 is CASRRSGTLNTEAFF. CDR3 DNA: TGTGCCAGCAGGAGATCCGGGACCTTAAACACTGAAGCTTTCTTT. V gene TRBV5-6 combines with J gene TRBJ1-1, with a possible D match to TRBD1 (5 bases). CDR1 and CDR2 from the germline V gene are SGHDT and YYEEEE. V lost 5 bases and J lost 2, with 16 bases in between. The CDR3 contains 15 residues.

The chain recombines TRBV20-1 with TRBJ2-1, with D possibly being TRBD2 (5 bases). Trimming took 6 bases from V and 6 from J, leaving 21 bases between them. CDR3 length: 15 residues. Germline CDR1 and CDR2: DFQATT and SNEGSKA (reference sequence). This CDR3 is CSALPTSYVSNEQFF. The DNA for the CDR3 is TGCAGTGCCCTGCCAACTAGTTATGTGTCCAATGAGCAGTTCTTC.

This clonotype was observed a few times. This chain uses TRBV2 with TRBJ2-5; 11 bases align to TRBD2. V lost 6 bases, J lost 10 bases, and 13 bases stayed unmatched. This CDR3 is 15 amino acids long. The germline gives CDR1 SNHLY, CDR2 FYNNEI. CDR3 protein: CASRISIAGGSGQYF. The DNA for the CDR3 is TGTGCCAGCAGAATCTCCATAGCGGGAGGGTCGGGCCAGTACTTC.

As concerns this clonotype: A much larger clone sits a single nucleotide away, making a read error possible. The genes are TRBV29-1 and TRBJ1-3, with D possibly being TRBD1 (5 bases). The germline gives CDR1 SQVTM, CDR2 ANQGSEA. The CDR3 is made up of 13 amino acids. Trimming pared 7 bases from V and 0 bases from J, leaving 10 bases between. CDR3 DNA sequence: TGCAGCGCTGGGGCAGCCTCTGGAAACACCATATATTTT. Protein: CSAGAASGNTIYF.